This T cell receptor (beta chain) originates from a study of cytomegalovirus exposure and HLA in healthy donors. Amplification used 60 Vbeta primers and 13 Jbeta primers. This table comes from immunoSEQ multiplex PCR, and its TCRdb copy is limited to in-frame clones, with some not included. The data show some 170,000 clones, roughly 80% seen once. To note about this clone: No antigen is known for it.

There are 15 residues in the CDR3. Germline CDR1 reads MGHRA; CDR2 reads YSYEKL. V was trimmed by 4 bases and J by 2 bases, leaving 14 bases between them. Study-level points and caveats: Most TCR sequences were rare, but some public TCRs occurred in many donors. What was likely a sequencing artifact was a cluster of highly shared sequence variants.

The sequencing input was PBMCs. This rearrangement joins TRBV4-1 to TRBJ1-1; tentative D call: TRBD1 (6 bases). The TCR originated in a woman in her 30s in good health and CMV-seropositive. In DNA, the CDR3 is TGCGCCAGCAGCCTCGGACAGAAAGTTAACACTGAAGCTTTCTTT. Its protein is CASSLGQKVNTEAFF.